The clone carrying this TCR beta chain was detected ten times or more. Its target is not known. The source of the sample is a study of CD8 T cells in ankylosing spondylitis. Study outcomes and limitations: CD8+ cells made up the disease-linked clones, which were relatively rare in peripheral blood. A motif of eight highly homologous TCR beta variants was seen as apparently characteristic of ankylosing spondylitis blood.

Scientists made TCR beta libraries using quantitative 5'-RACE with molecular barcodes. TCRdb redid the calling of the 5' RACE reads with MiXCR, one entry per CDR3 protein. This sample yields fewer than 350,000 distinct CDR3 sequences, of which around 10% are seen a single time; roughly 9% belongs to the top ten. The V and J ends lost 7 bases and 7 bases respectively, with 11 bases between them. The CDR3 is 12 residues long. CDR1 is MNHEY and CDR2 is SVGEGT in the germline V gene. V gene TRBV6-2 or TRBV6-3 combines with J gene TRBJ1-5, with D possibly TRBD1 on 5 matching bases. This clonotype was obtained from a female donor with ankylosing spondylitis or in good health (not recorded which). Sequencing input: blood, either unsorted or a sorted T cell fraction (not recorded which). The CDR3 spells CASNIGGQPQHF. The CDR3 region has the DNA TGTGCCAGCAATATTGGGGGACAGCCCCAGCATTTT.